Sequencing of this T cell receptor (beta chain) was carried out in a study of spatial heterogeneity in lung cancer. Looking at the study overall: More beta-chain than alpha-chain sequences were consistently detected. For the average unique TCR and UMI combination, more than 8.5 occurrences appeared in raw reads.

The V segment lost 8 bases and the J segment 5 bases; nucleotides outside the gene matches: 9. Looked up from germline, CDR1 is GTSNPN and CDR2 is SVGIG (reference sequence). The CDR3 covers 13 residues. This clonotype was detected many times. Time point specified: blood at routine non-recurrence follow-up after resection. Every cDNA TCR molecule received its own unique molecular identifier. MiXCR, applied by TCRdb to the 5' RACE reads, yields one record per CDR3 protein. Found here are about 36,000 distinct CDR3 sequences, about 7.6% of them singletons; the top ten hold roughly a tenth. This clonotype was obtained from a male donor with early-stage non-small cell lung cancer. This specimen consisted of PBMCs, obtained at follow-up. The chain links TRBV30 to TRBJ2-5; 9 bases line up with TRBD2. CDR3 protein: CARSAGGPETQYF. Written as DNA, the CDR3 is TGTGCCCGAAGTGCGGGGGGGCCGGAGACCCAGTACTTC.